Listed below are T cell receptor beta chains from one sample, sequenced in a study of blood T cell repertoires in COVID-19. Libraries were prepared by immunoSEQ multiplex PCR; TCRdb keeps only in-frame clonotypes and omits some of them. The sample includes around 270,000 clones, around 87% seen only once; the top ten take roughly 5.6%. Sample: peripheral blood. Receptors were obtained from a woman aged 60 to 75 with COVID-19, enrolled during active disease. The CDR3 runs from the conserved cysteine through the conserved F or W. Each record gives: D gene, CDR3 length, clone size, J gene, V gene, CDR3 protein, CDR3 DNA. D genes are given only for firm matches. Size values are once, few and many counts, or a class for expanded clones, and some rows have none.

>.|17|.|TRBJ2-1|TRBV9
CASSVVQGGPSYNEQFF
TGTGCCAGCAGCGTAGTTCAGGGAGGACCCTCCTACAATGAGCAGTTCTTC
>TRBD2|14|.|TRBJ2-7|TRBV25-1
CASSVWEGVHEQYF
TGTGCCAGCAGTGTCTGGGAGGGTGTACACGAGCAGTACTTC
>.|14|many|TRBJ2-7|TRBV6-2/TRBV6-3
CASSSVRGMHEQYF
TGTGCCAGCAGCTCCGTCCGGGGGATGCACGAGCAGTACTTC
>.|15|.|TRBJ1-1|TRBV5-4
CASSPQEFMNTRAFF
TGTGCCAGCAGCCCACAGGAGTTTATGAACACGAGGGCTTTCTTT
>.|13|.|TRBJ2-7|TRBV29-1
CSVATGLTYEQYF
TGCAGCGTTGCTACAGGGTTGACCTACGAGCAGTACTTC
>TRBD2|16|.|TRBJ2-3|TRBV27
CASSSPRGRNTDTQYF
TGTGCCAGCAGTTCTCCCCGCGGGAGGAACACAGATACGCAGTATTTT
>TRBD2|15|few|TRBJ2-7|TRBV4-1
CASSQVNLAGDEQYF
TGCGCCAGCAGCCAAGTGAATCTAGCGGGAGACGAGCAGTACTTC
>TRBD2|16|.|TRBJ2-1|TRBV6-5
CASSYSPSGVYNEQFF
TGTGCCAGCAGTTACTCGCCTAGCGGAGTCTACAATGAGCAGTTCTTC
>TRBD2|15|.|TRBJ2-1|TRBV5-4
CASRPPGLAGNEQFF
TGTGCCAGCAGGCCGCCGGGACTAGCTGGCAATGAGCAGTTCTTC
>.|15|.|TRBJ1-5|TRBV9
CASSVGAYSNQPQHF
TGTGCCAGCAGCGTAGGCGCGTATAGCAATCAGCCCCAGCATTTT
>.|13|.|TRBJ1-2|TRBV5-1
CASSLIRGYGYTF
TGCGCCAGCAGCTTGATCAGGGGCTATGGCTACACCTTC
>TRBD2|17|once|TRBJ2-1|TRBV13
CASSSSGRADLINEQFF
TGTGCCAGCAGCTCTAGCGGGAGGGCCGATTTGATCAATGAGCAGTTCTTC
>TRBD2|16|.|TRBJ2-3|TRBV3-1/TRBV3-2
CASSQGAGGDTDTQYF
TGTGCCAGCAGCCAAGGAGCGGGAGGGGACACAGATACGCAGTATTTT
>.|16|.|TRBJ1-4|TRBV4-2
CASSQVTPATNEKLFF
TGTGCCAGCAGCCAAGTGACACCTGCAACTAATGAAAAACTGTTTTTT
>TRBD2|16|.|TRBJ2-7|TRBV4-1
CASSPIRTSGSYEQYF
TGCGCCAGCAGCCCCATTAGGACTAGCGGCTCCTACGAGCAGTACTTC
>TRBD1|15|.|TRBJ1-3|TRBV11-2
CASSLGTGAGNTIYF
TGTGCCAGCAGCTTAGGGACAGGGGCAGGAAACACCATATATTTT
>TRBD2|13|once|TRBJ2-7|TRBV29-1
CSVASGRDYEQYF
TGCAGCGTTGCAAGCGGGAGGGACTACGAGCAGTACTTC
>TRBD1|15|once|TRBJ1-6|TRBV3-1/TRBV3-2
CASSQYNRGLSPLHF
TGTGCCAGCAGCCAATATAACAGGGGACTTTCACCCCTCCACTTT
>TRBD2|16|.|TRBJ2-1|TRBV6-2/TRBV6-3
CASSVGLASYYNEQFF
TGTGCCAGCAGTGTCGGACTAGCGTCATACTACAATGAGCAGTTCTTC
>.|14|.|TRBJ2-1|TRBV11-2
CASSARQDYNEQFF
TGTGCCAGCAGCGCGCGACAGGACTACAATGAGCAGTTCTTC
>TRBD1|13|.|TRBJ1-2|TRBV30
CAWSYRGRVGYTF
TGTGCCTGGAGCTACAGGGGGAGGGTTGGCTACACCTTC
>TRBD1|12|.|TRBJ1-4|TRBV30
CASDRGTEKLFF
TGTGCCTCCGACAGGGGGACCGAAAAACTGTTTTTT
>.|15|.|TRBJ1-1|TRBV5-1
CASSSTGGINTEAFF
TGCGCCAGCAGCTCAACCGGGGGGATCAACACTGAAGCTTTCTTT
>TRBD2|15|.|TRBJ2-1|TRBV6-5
CASSPTSGSYSEQFF
TGTGCCAGCAGTCCGACTAGCGGGAGTTATAGTGAGCAGTTCTTC
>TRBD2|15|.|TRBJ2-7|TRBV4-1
CASSLRTSGKDEQYF
TGCGCCAGCAGCCTCAGGACTAGCGGGAAGGACGAGCAGTACTTC
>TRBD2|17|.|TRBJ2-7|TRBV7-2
CASSRTIRAGGPYEQYF
TGTGCCAGCAGCCGTACCATCCGGGCGGGAGGACCCTACGAGCAGTACTTC
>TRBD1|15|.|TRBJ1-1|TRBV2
CASRATGPSHTEAFF
TGTGCCAGCAGAGCGACAGGGCCCTCGCACACTGAAGCTTTCTTT
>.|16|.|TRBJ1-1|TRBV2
CASSPFIHRMNTEAFF
TGTGCCAGCAGTCCGTTTATTCACAGGATGAACACTGAAGCTTTCTTT
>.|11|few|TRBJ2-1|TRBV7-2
CASSRSSEQFF
TGTGCCAGCAGCCGTTCGTCCGAGCAGTTCTTC
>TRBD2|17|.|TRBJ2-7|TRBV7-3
CASSLFAGGPLNNEQYF
TGTGCCAGCAGCTTATTCGCGGGAGGCCCTTTAAATAACGAGCAGTACTTC
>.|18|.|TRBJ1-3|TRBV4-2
CASSQDQAGFGSGNTIYF
TGTGCCAGCAGCCAAGATCAGGCTGGTTTCGGCTCTGGAAACACCATATATTTT
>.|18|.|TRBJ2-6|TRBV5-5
CASSVGLARVSGANVLTF
TGTGCCAGCAGTGTGGGGCTAGCGAGAGTCTCTGGGGCCAACGTCCTGACTTTC
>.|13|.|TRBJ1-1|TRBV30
CAGRSTVNTEAFF
TGTGCCGGGAGGTCAACAGTGAACACTGAAGCTTTCTTT
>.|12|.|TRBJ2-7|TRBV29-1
CSVGRRSNEQYF
TGCAGCGTTGGTCGGAGGAGCAACGAGCAGTACTTC
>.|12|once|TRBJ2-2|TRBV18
CTSSPGPGELFF
TGTACCAGCTCACCAGGGCCCGGGGAGCTGTTTTTT
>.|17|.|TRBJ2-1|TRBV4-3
CASSQVRGLSSYNEQFF
TGCGCCAGCAGCCAAGTCCGCGGGTTAAGCTCCTACAATGAGCAGTTCTTC
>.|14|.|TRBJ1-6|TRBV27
CASSLRAGHSPLHF
TGTGCCAGCAGTTTAAGGGCAGGGCACTCACCCCTCCACTTT
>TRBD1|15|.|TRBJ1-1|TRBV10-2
CASRRTGGSSTEAFF
TGCGCCAGCAGACGGACAGGGGGCTCGAGCACTGAAGCTTTCTTT
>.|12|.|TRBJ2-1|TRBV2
CASSHGSYEQFF
TGTGCCAGCAGTCACGGGAGTTATGAGCAGTTCTTC
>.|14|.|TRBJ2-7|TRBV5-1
CASSIDGTRGEQYF
TGCGCCAGCAGCATAGACGGCACTAGAGGCGAGCAGTACTTC
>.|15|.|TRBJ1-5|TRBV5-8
CASSLEGQEHQPQHF
TGTGCCAGCAGCTTGGAGGGGCAGGAACATCAGCCCCAGCATTTT
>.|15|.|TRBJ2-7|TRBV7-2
CASSLVTTAGYEQYF
TGTGCCAGCAGCTTAGTGACCACCGCGGGCTACGAGCAGTACTTC
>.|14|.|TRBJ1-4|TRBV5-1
CASSLLGGNEKLFF
TGCGCCAGCAGCTTGTTAGGGGGTAATGAAAAACTGTTTTTT
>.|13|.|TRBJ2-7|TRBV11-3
CASSLTGSHEQYF
TGTGCCAGCAGCTTAACAGGGAGCCACGAGCAGTACTTC
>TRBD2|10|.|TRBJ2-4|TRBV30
CAWKPGLVYF
TGTGCCTGGAAACCCGGACTAGTTTACTTC
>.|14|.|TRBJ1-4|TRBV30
CAWSAGHGGEKLFF
TGTGCCTGGAGTGCGGGGCACGGGGGTGAAAAACTGTTTTTT
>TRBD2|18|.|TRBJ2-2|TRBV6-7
CASGPFRTSGRGTGELFF
TGTGCCAGCGGCCCATTCAGGACTAGCGGGAGAGGGACCGGGGAGCTGTTTTTT